What follows describes a single T cell receptor (beta chain). What it recognizes is unknown. Only in-frame clones appear in the TCRdb table, and some are missing; sequencing was by immunoSEQ multiplex PCR. Of 95,000 to 150,000 clones in the sample, around 89% were seen once. This specimen belongs to a study of T cell responses to AZD1222 COVID-19 vaccine. Study-level information: Analyses pooled second doses at about 4 or about 12 weeks.

Study outcomes and limitations: Sampled repertoires all dated from after the peak T cell response. Donors skewed white British and female; clonal diversity was possibly underestimated. CD4 TCRs associated with vaccination spanned spike, dominating at 160-218 and 743-854.

The V end lost 8 bases, the J end lost 1 base, and 11 bases lay between the germline ends. Germline lookup yields CDR1 WNHNN and CDR2 SYGVQD (reference sequence). There are 13 residues in the CDR3. The genes are TRBV10-1 and TRBJ1-1; no clear D. Material: peripheral blood, obtained on day 0 of AZD1222 vaccination. This TCR came from an adult in good health. This CDR3 reads CASSPGRNTEAFF. CDR3 DNA sequence: TGCGCCAGCTCCCCCGGTAGGAACACTGAAGCTTTCTTT.